This TCR beta chain was found in a study of chemoradiotherapy in HPV16-positive cancers. Across the study: Candidate HPV-specific T-cell clones and common TCR motifs came from functional assays in two HPV16-positive patients.

Here immunoSEQ multiplex PCR was the method, and the copy in TCRdb shows in-frame clones only, minus some. The sample has 810 or so clones; around 80% are singletons. General observations from the study: Candidate HPV-specific clones and E7-related TCR motifs grew in tumor during treatment. For HPV16-positive patients, expanding HPV-responsive T cells associated with longer recurrence-free survival.

This CDR3 contains 15 residues. The V segment lost 0 bases and the J segment 8 bases; nucleotides outside the gene matches: 4. CDR1 is MDHEN, CDR2 SYDVKM, per germline. In the case of this clone: What it recognizes is unknown.

The receptor was derived from a human donor with HPV-associated anogenital cancer. The rearrangement uses TRBV28 and TRBJ1-2; 12 nucleotides align to TRBD1. The source was tumor tissue, collected from a patient who underwent chemoradiotherapy. CDR3 sequence reads: CASSLWGQGAGGYTF. CDR3 nucleotides: TGTGCCAGCAGTTTATGGGGACAGGGGGCAGGGGGCTACACCTTC.